Described below is a single TCR beta chain sequence and its context. The data were taken from a study of T cell responses to AZD1222 COVID-19 vaccine. The germline CDR1 and CDR2 sequences are SGHRS and YFSETQ. The V gene end was trimmed by 0 bases and the J gene end by 0 bases; junction bases not matched to a gene: 0. The CDR3 has 15 residues. Profiling relied on immunoSEQ multiplex PCR, and the TCRdb table lists in-frame clones only, not all of them. Of roughly 80,000 clones in the sample, around 90% were seen once. The chain joins TRBV5-1 to TRBJ1-1; the match to TRBD1 covers 9 bases. This TCR was recovered from an adult in good health. The sample here was peripheral blood, taken on day 0 of MenACWY control vaccination. CDR3 DNA: TGCGCCAGCAGCTTGGACAGGGGGCTGAACACTGAAGCTTTCTTT. It translates to CASSLDRGLNTEAFF.